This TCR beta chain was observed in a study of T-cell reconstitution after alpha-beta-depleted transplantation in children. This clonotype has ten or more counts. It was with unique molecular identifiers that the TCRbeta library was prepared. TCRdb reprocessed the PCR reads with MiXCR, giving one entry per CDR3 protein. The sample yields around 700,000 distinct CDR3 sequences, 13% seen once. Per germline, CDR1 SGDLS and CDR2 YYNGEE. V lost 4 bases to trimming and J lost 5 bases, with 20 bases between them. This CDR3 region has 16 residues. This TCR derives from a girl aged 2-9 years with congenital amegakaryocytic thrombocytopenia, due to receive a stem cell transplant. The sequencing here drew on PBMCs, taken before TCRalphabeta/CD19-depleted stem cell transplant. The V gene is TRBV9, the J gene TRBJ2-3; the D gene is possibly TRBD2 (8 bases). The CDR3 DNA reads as TGTGCCAGCAGCTCCAGGGGGGGACTAGGCCGAGATACGCAGTATTTT. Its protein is CASSSRGGLGRDTQYF.